The clone carrying this T cell receptor beta chain came up a few times. Its antigen remains unidentified. The data are from a study of vaccination effects on CD4 cells after COVID-19. Study-level background: ViraFEST expansion of antigen-specific CD4+ T cells with viral peptide pools preceded sequencing. The study, taken as a whole, reports: Just 1 of 255 vaccine-induced clones in healthy recipients was cross-reactive.

When around nine days of culture had elapsed, CD4+ T cells were isolated. All vaccine recipients tested negative for nucleocapsid antibodies and had never contracted SARS-CoV-2 infection. Profiled with immunoSEQ multiplex PCR; TCRdb holds only in-frame clones, not every one. The profile shows about 74,000 clones, about 74% of them singletons. This receptor was taken from a human donor who received a COVID-19 vaccine. The sample was CD4+ T cells from PBMCs cultured without peptide, taken before COVID-19 vaccination.

Here the CDR3 DNA reads TGTGCCAGCATGGACAGGGCCTACCAAGAGACCCAGTACTTC. Its translation: CASMDRAYQETQYF. This rearrangement joins TRBV2 to TRBJ2-5; 8 bases align to TRBD1. After removal of 7 bases from V and 0 bases from J, the junction contained 4 bases not matched to a gene. The germline V gene has CDR1 SNHLY and CDR2 FYNNEI. The CDR3 covers 14 residues.